These 31 T cell receptor beta chains came from one sample sequenced in a study of blood T cell repertoires in COVID-19. Clones were read by immunoSEQ multiplex PCR, and TCRdb kept only the in-frame ones, dropping some. The sample has 15,000 to 20,000 clones, roughly 80% seen once; the top ten hold more than 9.5%. Sequencing was done on a sample of peripheral blood. These receptors were collected from an elderly man with acute or convalescent COVID-19.

The chain uses TRBV7-9 and TRBJ1-1, with D possibly matching TRBD1 (5 bases). The CDR3 is made up of 18 amino acids. Trimming pared 2 bases from V and 0 bases from J, leaving 19 bases between. Germline lookup yields CDR1 SEHNR and CDR2 FQNEAQ (reference sequence). The CDR3 coding sequence is TGTGCCAGCAGCTTAAGCCTTCTAAGGACGGACATGAACACTGAAGCTTTCTTT. This encodes CASSLSLLRTDMNTEAFF.

The CDR3 here is CASSDHLARGTGELFF. In nucleotides, the CDR3 is TGTGCCAGCAGCGACCACCTGGCGCGGGGCACCGGGGAGCTGTTTTTT. This chain uses TRBV9 with TRBJ2-2; D may be TRBD2 (6 bases). V was shortened by 3 bases and J by 4 bases, with 16 bases between the two germline ends. Germline loops: CDR1 SGDLS, CDR2 YYNGEE. This CDR3 contains 16 residues. Based on the CDR3 plus reference TRBV9 and TRBJ2-2, the full variable domain is DSGVTQTPKHLITATGQRVTLRCSPRSGDLSVYWYQQSLDQGLQFLIQYYNGEERAKGNILERFSAQQFPDLHSELNLSSLELGDSALYFCASSDHLARGTGELFFGEGSRLTVL.

A remark on this clone: The identical CDR3 is also encoded by other nucleotide sequences in the sample. This chain connects TRBV5-1 to TRBJ1-2; 8 positions agree with TRBD1. The CDR3 extends over 14 amino acids. Germline values: CDR1 SGHRS, CDR2 YFSETQ. Trimming removed 4 bases from V and 4 bases from J; junction bases left unmatched: 6. CDR3 sequence reads: CASSPGGASYGYTF. The CDR3 DNA is TGCGCCAGCAGCCCAGGGGGCGCAAGCTATGGCTACACCTTC. The whole variable domain, filled in from reference TRBV5-1 and TRBJ1-2, reads KAGVTQTPRYLIKTRGQQVTLSCSPISGHRSVSWYQQTPGQGLQFLFEYFSETQRNKGNFPGRFSGRQFSNSRSEMNVSTLELGDSALYLCASSPGGASYGYTFGSGTRLTVV.

The chain has TRBV7-2 and TRBJ1-6, with D perhaps TRBD1 (5 bases). V lost 7 bases and J lost 7, with 11 bases in between. CDR3 size: 13 residues. Germline V gene data show CDR1 as SGHTA and CDR2 as FQGNSA. The CDR3 protein is CASKQTENSPLHF. As DNA, the CDR3 is TGTGCCAGCAAACAGACAGAAAATTCACCCCTCCACTTT.

The J gene is TRBJ1-5, the V gene TRBV6-5; no clear D gene. Per germline, CDR1 MNHEY and CDR2 SVGAGI. This CDR3 contains 14 residues. V was shortened by 5 bases and J by 6 bases, with 14 bases between the two germline ends. The CDR3 here is CASSPAGISQPQHF. The DNA for the CDR3 is TGTGCCAGCAGTCCCGCGGGGATTAGTCAGCCCCAGCATTTT.

V is TRBV12-3 or TRBV12-4 and J is TRBJ1-2; maybe TRBD1 (6 bases). V lost 5 bases, J lost 1 base, and 8 bases lay in between. CDR3 size: 13 residues. As DNA, the CDR3 is TGTGCCAGCAGTGAACAGGGTAACTATGGCTACACCTTC. This sequence encodes CASSEQGNYGYTF.

The chain couples TRBV13 to TRBJ1-3; maybe TRBD1 (5 bases). The CDR3 runs to 15 residues. Germline assignment: CDR1 PRHDT and CDR2 FYEKMQ (reference sequence). The V end was cut by 5 bases, the J end by 0 bases, with 11 bases between. In DNA, the CDR3 is TGTGCCAGCAGCGAAAGGAGGGGCTCTGGAAACACCATATATTTT. Its translation is CASSERRGSGNTIYF.

The chain is built from TRBV6-1 and TRBJ2-1, with D tentatively TRBD2 (5 bases). This CDR3 has 15 residues. With 3 bases removed from V and 4 bases from J, the gap between germline ends came to 13 bases. Germline V CDR1 and CDR2: MNHNS, SASEGT. As DNA, the CDR3 is TGTGCCAGCAGTGAGAGGAGACTACCATACAATGAGCAGTTCTTC. Protein: CASSERRLPYNEQFF.

V usage is TRBV19 and J usage is TRBJ2-5; 8 positions agree with TRBD2. From germline, CDR1 is LNHDA and CDR2 SQIVND (reference sequence). Trimming cost V 5 bases and J 0 bases; bases outside gene matches: 5. The CDR3 is 15 residues long. CDR3 sequence reads: CASSRGGGHQETQYF. The CDR3 DNA follows: TGTGCCAGTAGTCGGGGGGGCGGGCACCAAGAGACCCAGTACTTC.

J is TRBJ1-2 and V is TRBV6-6; D is perhaps TRBD1 (5 bases). V gave up 6 bases and J gave up 6 bases, with 14 bases separating them. The germline V gene encodes CDR1 MNHNY and CDR2 SVGAGI (reference sequence). The CDR3 totals 13 residues. The CDR3 DNA reads TGTGCCAGCAGGTCGGGGGGGGACCATGGCTACACCTTC. Translated, it gives CASRSGGDHGYTF.

This clone turned up a few times. The chain employs TRBV5-1 and TRBJ2-5, with 7 bases lining up with TRBD1. The CDR3 length is 15 residues. Per germline, CDR1 SGHRS and CDR2 YFSETQ. V lost 3 bases, J lost 4 bases, and 9 bases stayed unmatched. The CDR3 reads CASSSDRSAGETQYF. The CDR3 bases are TGCGCCAGCAGCTCGGACAGGTCGGCGGGAGAGACCCAGTACTTC.

The chain joins TRBV5-1 to TRBJ2-3; D may be TRBD1 (5 bases). V was clipped by 0 bases and J by 2 bases, with 7 bases between them. There are 14 residues in the CDR3. Germline V gene sequence: CDR1 SGHRS, CDR2 YFSETQ. CDR3 DNA sequence: TGCGCCAGCAGCTTGGGACAGTACACAGATACGCAGTATTTT. Protein: CASSLGQYTDTQYF.

This clone was recorded a few times. One junction end disagrees with the germline gene, perhaps due to a read error. V and J are TRBV5-6 and TRBJ1-2; 7 bases align to TRBD1. Germline assignment: CDR1 SGHDT and CDR2 YYEEEE. This CDR3 has 14 residues. DNA for the CDR3: TGTGCCACCAGCAACAGGGGCACTGGCTATGGCTACACCTTC. Protein: CATSNRGTGYGYTF.

This clone has a single count. The chain links TRBV15 to TRBJ2-1; TRBD1 aligns across 8 bases. This CDR3 is 16 amino acids long. Germline assignment: CDR1 LNHNV and CDR2 YYDKDF (reference sequence). The V and J ends lost 0 bases and 4 bases, in that order; junction bases with no gene match: 5. CDR3 in DNA: TGTGCCACCAGCAGAGATTATGGACAGGGTTACAATGAGCAGTTCTTC. Amino acid sequence: CATSRDYGQGYNEQFF.

CDR3 region: CASIALEVTYSSYEQYF. The CDR3 coding sequence is TGTGCCAGCATAGCGTTAGAAGTGACGTACAGCTCCTACGAGCAGTACTTC. This chain connects TRBV2 to TRBJ2-7; tentatively, D is TRBD2 (5 bases). This CDR3 has 17 amino acids. Germline V gives CDR1 SNHLY, CDR2 FYNNEI. Between the trimmed V and J ends, which lost 7 bases and 0 bases, there was a span of 22 bases. The entire variable domain, with the rest obtained from reference TRBV2 and TRBJ2-7, is as follows: EPEVTQTPSHQVTQMGQEVILRCVPISNHLYFYWYRQILGQKVEFLVSFYNNEISEKSEIFDDQFSVERPDGSNFTLKIRSTKLEDSAMYFCASIALEVTYSSYEQYFGPGTRLTVT.

The gene calls are TRBV6-5 and TRBJ1-5; tentative D call: TRBD1 (6 bases). Trimming removed 6 bases from V and 4 bases from J, with 13 bases in between. Germline lookup yields CDR1 MNHEY and CDR2 SVGAGI. This CDR3 has 14 residues. This chain's CDR3 is CASRSGTPNQPQHF. The CDR3 DNA sequence: TGTGCCAGCAGATCCGGGACACCAAATCAGCCCCAGCATTTT.

This chain links TRBV6-5 with TRBJ1-6; unclear D gene. V lost 4 bases, J lost 3 bases, and 10 bases lay in between. The germline V gene has CDR1 MNHEY and CDR2 SVGAGI. This CDR3 comprises 15 residues. DNA for the CDR3: TGTGCCAGCAGTTCTACTCGAGGCTATAATTCACCCCTCCACTTT. Protein product: CASSSTRGYNSPLHF.

V is TRBV6-5 and J is TRBJ1-2; 7 positions match TRBD1. The CDR3 has 14 amino acids. The germline V gene has CDR1 MNHEY and CDR2 SVGAGI. Losses at the gene ends were 7 bases for V and 8 bases for J; bases not matched to a gene: 13. CDR3 loop: CASTVTQGREGYTF. The CDR3 DNA reads as TGTGCCAGCACCGTCACACAGGGGAGAGAGGGCTACACCTTC.

The count of this clone is one. V usage is TRBV11-2 and J usage is TRBJ2-4; TRBD1 agrees at 7 bases. CDR3 size: 16 residues. V dropped 4 bases and J dropped 9; count of bases not matched to a gene: 15. Germline CDR1 is SGHAT and CDR2 is FQNNGV. The CDR3 bases are TGTGCCAGCAGCTCCCTCTACCTCCGACAGGGAAGCATTCAGTACTTC. Translation: CASSSLYLRQGSIQYF.

V usage is TRBV7-3 and J usage is TRBJ2-5; perhaps TRBD2 as D (6 bases). The germline gives CDR1 SGHTA, CDR2 FQGTGA. This CDR3 contains 13 residues. V gave up 4 bases and J gave up 5 bases, with 11 bases separating them. Written as DNA, the CDR3 is TGTGCCAGCAGCTCCGGGGGTGTGGAGACCCAGTACTTC. This encodes CASSSGGVETQYF. The full variable domain, in which reference TRBV7-3 and TRBJ2-5 provide the parts outside the CDR3, is GAGVSQTPSNKVTEKGKYVELRCDPISGHTALYWYRQSLGQGPEFLIYFQGTGAADDSGLPNDRFFAVRPEGSVSTLKIQRTERGDSAVYLCASSSGGVETQYFGPGTRLLVL.

V usage is TRBV6-5 and J usage is TRBJ1-6; 8 nucleotides align to TRBD1. V trimming: 6 bases; J trimming: 11 bases; junction bases outside the gene matches: 9. The length of the CDR3 is 14 residues. Germline CDR1 reads MNHEY; CDR2 reads SVGAGI. The CDR3 loop reads CASRRGQGSPPLHF. The CDR3 nucleotides are TGTGCCAGCAGGCGCGGACAGGGTAGTCCACCCCTCCACTTT.

The V and J genes are TRBV18 and TRBJ1-2; D gene ambiguous. V lost 0 bases, J lost 3 bases, and 8 bases lay in between. Germline CDR1 is KGHSH and CDR2 is LQKENI. This CDR3 has 14 residues. CDR3 in amino acids: CASSPPARYYGYTF. DNA of the CDR3: TGTGCCAGCTCACCACCGGCCAGATACTATGGCTACACCTTC.

CDR3 in DNA: TGTGCCAGCAGCCCTCAAGCGCCGGGACACAATCAGCCCCAGCATTTT. Amino acids: CASSPQAPGHNQPQHF. This chain links TRBV7-2 with TRBJ1-5; D may be TRBD1 (6 bases). Germline V CDR1 and CDR2: SGHTA, FQGNSA. The V end was cut by 5 bases, the J end by 3 bases, with 17 bases between. CDR3 length: 16 residues. The variable domain in full, completed from reference TRBV7-2 and TRBJ1-5, reads GAGVSQSPSNKVTEKGKDVELRCDPISGHTALYWYRQSLGQGLEFLIYFQGNSAPDKSGLPSDRFSAERTGGSVSTLTIQRTQQEDSAVYLCASSPQAPGHNQPQHFGDGTRLSIL.

The genes are TRBV12-3 or TRBV12-4 and TRBJ2-5; 7 nucleotides line up with TRBD2. Trimming at V came to 3 bases and at J to 4 bases, leaving 2 bases not matched to a gene. This CDR3 region has 13 residues. The CDR3 protein is CASSLERGETQYF. As DNA, the CDR3 is TGTGCCAGCAGTTTGGAGCGGGGAGAGACCCAGTACTTC.

The chain combines TRBV7-4 with TRBJ2-2, with TRBD2 matching over 8 bases. This CDR3 has 17 amino acids. Germline CDR1 SGHVT, CDR2 SQSDAQ. Trimming at V came to 1 base and at J to 4 bases, leaving 8 bases not matched to a gene. CDR3 DNA sequence: TGTGCCAGCAGCTTAGGTATCGGGGGGGACGGCACCGGGGAGCTGTTTTTT. Its protein product is CASSLGIGGDGTGELFF.

The gene calls are TRBV6-5 and TRBJ1-2, with D perhaps TRBD1 (6 bases). In germline, CDR1 is MNHEY, CDR2 SVGAGI. Trimming pared 5 bases from V and 4 bases from J, leaving 17 bases between. CDR3 length: 15 amino acids. The CDR3 coding sequence is TGTGCCAGCAGTCCAAACAGGGATCGGGGCTATGGCTACACCTTC. It specifies CASSPNRDRGYGYTF.

This clone occurred once. The chain employs TRBV4-3 and TRBJ1-1; 7 bases agree with TRBD1. V was clipped by 4 bases and J by 4 bases; unmatched bases: 9. This CDR3 is 15 amino acids long. Germline V gene lookup returns CDR1 LGHNA and CDR2 YSLEER. The CDR3 region is CASSLFTTGVTEAFF. CDR3 bases: TGCGCCAGCAGCCTCTTCACCACAGGGGTCACTGAAGCTTTCTTT.

The chain combines TRBV14 with TRBJ1-6; 10 positions agree with TRBD1. Germline trimming cut 4 bases from V and 7 bases from J; bases unmatched to any gene: 10. This CDR3 contains 17 residues. From germline, CDR1 is SGHDN and CDR2 FVKESK. As DNA, the CDR3 is TGTGCCAGCAGCCTATATTCGGGACAGGGGTTGAATTCACCCCTCCACTTT. Its translation: CASSLYSGQGLNSPLHF.

This sequence joins TRBV11-2 and TRBJ1-3; D is ambiguous. With 1 base removed from V and 4 bases from J, the gap between germline ends came to 5 bases. Germline V CDR1 and CDR2: SGHAT, FQNNGV. This CDR3 is 13 amino acids long. CDR3 sequence reads: CASSLVEGNTIYF. DNA of the CDR3: TGTGCCAGCAGCTTAGTCGAGGGAAACACCATATATTTT.

The gene calls are TRBV7-2 and TRBJ1-5, with 7 nucleotides matching TRBD1. This CDR3 is 15 amino acids long. Losses at the gene ends were 2 bases for V and 3 bases for J; bases not matched to a gene: 4. Germline V CDR1 and CDR2: SGHTA, FQGNSA. The CDR3 DNA is TGTGCCAGCAGCTTATCCGGGACAGACAATCAGCCCCAGCATTTT. It translates to CASSLSGTDNQPQHF.

Written as DNA, the CDR3 is TGTGCCAGTAAGGAGGGAGTCTCCCGCTCCTACGAGCAGTACTTC. Amino acid sequence: CASKEGVSRSYEQYF. The rearrangement links TRBV19 to TRBJ2-7, with D maybe TRBD2 (6 bases). CDR3 length: 15 amino acids. Between the trimmed V and J ends, which lost 7 bases and 0 bases, there was a span of 16 bases. CDR1 LNHDA and CDR2 SQIVND come from the germline V gene (reference sequence). The whole variable domain, filled in from reference TRBV19 and TRBJ2-7, reads DGGITQSPKYLFRKEGQNVTLSCEQNLNHDAMYWYRQDPGQGLRLIYYSQIVNDFQKGDIAEGYSVSREKKESFPLTVTSAQKNPTAFYLCASKEGVSRSYEQYFGPGTRLTVT.